Below, 11 T cell receptor beta chains from the same sample are listed, as sequenced in a study of T cells after yellow fever vaccination. Each CDR3 protein is one row after TCRdb ran MiXCR on the 5' RACE reads. The data show around 360,000 distinct CDR3 sequences, roughly 11% seen once. Material: PBMCs, obtained on the day of the first yellow fever vaccination. The receptors derive from a man between 18 and 35 years old who received the YFV17D yellow fever vaccine.

This clonotype was observed a few times. The V gene is TRBV29-1, the J gene TRBJ1-2, with D uncertain. The V gene lost 4 bases and the J gene lost 4 bases, with 10 bases spanning the gap. The germline V gene has CDR1 SQVTM and CDR2 ANQGSEA. CDR3 length: 12 amino acids. The CDR3 DNA reads as TGCAGCGTTGGGTCCGGACTCTATGGCTACACCTTC. It yields the protein CSVGSGLYGYTF.

This clonotype was seen a few times. The rearrangement uses TRBV7-6 and TRBJ1-1; D remains unclear. Germline loops: CDR1 SGHVS, CDR2 FNYEAQ. The V and J ends lost 6 bases and 6 bases respectively, with 14 bases between them. This CDR3 has 13 amino acids. The CDR3 DNA reads as TGTGCCAGCAGTCCAGTCGTCTGGCCTGAAGCTTTCTTT. Amino acids: CASSPVVWPEAFF. The full variable domain, in which reference TRBV7-6 and TRBJ1-1 provide the parts outside the CDR3, is GAGVSQSPRYKVTKRGQDVALRCDPISGHVSLYWYRQALGQGPEFLTYFNYEAQQDKSGLPNDRFSAERPEGSISTLTIQRTEQRDSAMYRCASSPVVWPEAFFGQGTRLTVV.

This clonotype was observed a few times. The V gene is TRBV18, the J gene TRBJ2-5; no clear D. V was clipped by 2 bases and J by 0 bases, with 7 bases between them. The CDR3 has 14 amino acids. CDR1 is KGHSH, CDR2 LQKENI, per germline. The CDR3 bases are TGTGCCAGCTCACCAGCGTCATACCAAGAGACCCAGTACTTC. This codes for CASSPASYQETQYF.

Only a few counts were recorded for this clonotype. The V and J genes are TRBV28 and TRBJ1-4; TRBD1 might be the D (5 bases). CDR3 length equals 16 residues. Germline V CDR1 and CDR2: MDHEN, SYDVKM. V lost 1 base and J lost 10, with 19 bases in between. The DNA for the CDR3 is TGTGCCAGCAGTTTATTTTCGGGACTCTCACGCGCAAAACTGTTTTTT. It encodes CASSLFSGLSRAKLFF.

The J gene is TRBJ2-3, the V gene TRBV19; 7 positions agree with TRBD1. Per germline, CDR1 LNHDA and CDR2 SQIVND (reference sequence). The CDR3 sequence is 17 residues long. V trimming: 1 base; J trimming: 4 bases; junction bases outside the gene matches: 11. The CDR3 region is CASSIVGTEYGADTQYF. The CDR3, as DNA: TGTGCCAGTAGTATAGTTGGGACAGAGTATGGCGCAGATACGCAGTATTTT.

The chain employs TRBV7-8 and TRBJ1-6; D gene uncertain. The ends were cut back, 4 bases at V and 12 bases at J, with 25 bases in the middle. Germline CDR1 reads SGHVS; CDR2 reads FQNEAQ. This CDR3 spans 17 amino acids. CDR3 sequence (DNA): TGTGCCAGCAGCTCTCCACTTGATAGGACGGCACACGGACCCCTCCACTTT. This translates into CASSSPLDRTAHGPLHF.

This clonotype was counted only a few times. The chain has TRBV28 and TRBJ2-3; 9 positions match TRBD1. The germline V gene encodes CDR1 MDHEN and CDR2 SYDVKM. V shed 11 bases, J shed 0 bases, and the junction held 3 bases outside the gene matches. The CDR3 contains 13 residues. CDR3 nucleotides: TGTGCCTCTGACAGGGGGAGCACAGATACGCAGTATTTT. Residues: CASDRGSTDTQYF. Together with reference TRBV28 and TRBJ2-3, the CDR3 gives the full variable domain: DVKVTQSSRYLVKRTGEKVFLECVQDMDHENMFWYRQDPGLGLRLIYFSYDVKMKEKGDIPEGYSVSREKKERFSLILESASTNQTSMYLCASDRGSTDTQYFGPGTRLTVL.

This clonotype was seen repeatedly, ten times or more. This chain links TRBV6-5 with TRBJ1-6; unclear D gene. The CDR3 is made up of 17 amino acids. Germline CDR1 is MNHEY and CDR2 is SVGAGI. Trimming cost V 4 bases and J 1 base, with 14 bases left between them. In DNA, the CDR3 is TGTGCCAGCAGTTCAGACATGGCGATTTCCTATAATTCACCCCTCCACTTT. Translated, it gives CASSSDMAISYNSPLHF.

The V gene is TRBV7-9, the J gene TRBJ2-1; perhaps TRBD2 as D (5 bases). CDR1 and CDR2 (germline): SEHNR, FQNEAQ (reference sequence). This CDR3 comprises 13 residues. Trimming left V 3 bases short and J 6 bases short, with 9 bases between. The CDR3 bases are TGTGCCAGCAGCTTTCCGGGGTTCAATGAGCAGTTCTTC. It yields the protein CASSFPGFNEQFF.

This clonotype came up a few times. The gene calls are TRBV7-6 and TRBJ2-5; no reliable D call. CDR3 length equals 13 residues. Germline V CDR1 and CDR2: SGHVS, FNYEAQ. V was cut by 3 bases and J by 4 bases, with 9 bases left in between. The CDR3 DNA reads TGTGCCAGCAGCTTCCAGGTGGGAGAGACCCAGTACTTC. This encodes CASSFQVGETQYF.

The J gene is TRBJ1-1, the V gene TRBV27; the D gene is possibly TRBD1 (5 bases). Germline CDR1 and CDR2: MNHEY and SMNVEV (reference sequence). V lost 5 bases, J lost 11 bases, and 30 bases lay in between. The CDR3 has 17 amino acids. Here the CDR3 reads CASSPTFFLGDASLAFF. For the CDR3, the DNA is TGTGCCAGCAGTCCCACGTTTTTCCTTGGGGACGCAAGTCTGGCTTTCTTT.